The 28 T cell receptor beta chains below all came from one sample that was sequenced in a study of blood T cells in healthy people across ages. It was with a sample-barcoded 5' primer and a J-beta primer mix that a second PCR of about 7 to 12 cycles was run. TCRdb called the 5' RACE reads again in MiXCR, with one record for every CDR3 protein. This table has some 890,000 distinct CDR3 sequences, about 27% appearing once. This sample was shared with a second study, whose subject was T cells of mothers and their children.

The sample consisted of blood. The source is a woman aged 40 to 50 in good health.

Note on this clonotype: The junction departs from germline at one end; a sequencing error may be responsible. CDR3 DNA sequence: TGCAGTGCTCAGGGACAGGGGGCCTACGAACAGTACTTC. Residues: CSAQGQGAYEQYF. V is TRBV20-1 and J is TRBJ2-7; 12 nucleotides align to TRBD1. Germline CDR1 DFQATT, CDR2 SNEGSKA (reference sequence). The CDR3 has 13 residues.

The sample holds one count of this clonotype. This chain joins TRBV14 and TRBJ2-5, with D hard to call. Near its end, the DNA agrees better with TRBJ2-4, so the J call may be wrong. Germline-derived CDR1 and CDR2 are SGHDN and FVKESK. The CDR3 consists of 14 residues. The CDR3 nucleotides are TGTGCCAGCAGCCCCAATCTAGGTTTCAGCATTCAGTACTTC. It yields the protein CASSPNLGFSIQYF.

The rearrangement joins TRBV12-3 or TRBV12-4 to TRBJ1-2; TRBD1 might be the D (5 bases). Trimming stripped 6 bases from V and 2 bases from J, with 13 bases between. This CDR3 is built from 14 residues. Here the CDR3 reads CASRGGSENYGYTF. CDR3 sequence (DNA): TGTGCCAGCAGGGGGGGGTCGGAAAACTATGGCTACACCTTC.

J is TRBJ1-6 and V is TRBV5-1; D gene unclear. V lost 3 bases and J lost 5, with 12 bases in between. The CDR3 runs to 15 residues. Per germline, CDR1 SGHRS and CDR2 YFSETQ. CDR3: CASSSAQVNNSPLHF. CDR3 in DNA: TGCGCCAGCAGCTCGGCGCAGGTTAATAATTCACCCCTCCACTTT.

Many counts were recorded for this clonotype. This chain uses TRBV5-4 with TRBJ2-1, with 7 nucleotides matching TRBD1. The V segment lost 3 bases and the J segment 0 bases; nucleotides outside the gene matches: 3. The CDR3 totals 15 residues. CDR1 is SGHNT and CDR2 is YYREEE in the germline V gene (reference sequence). The CDR3 protein is CASSSAGGSYNEQFF. CDR3 bases: TGTGCCAGCAGCTCAGCAGGGGGCTCCTACAATGAGCAGTTCTTC.

This clonotype was counted at least ten times. This chain connects TRBV7-9 to TRBJ2-4; TRBD1 is a possible D gene (5 bases). CDR1 is SEHNR, CDR2 FQNEAQ, per germline (reference sequence). Trimming shortened V by 3 bases and J by 8 bases, and 14 bases separated the two germline ends. CDR3 length equals 14 residues. The CDR3 protein is CASSFTGREDIQYF. As DNA, the CDR3 is TGTGCCAGCAGCTTCACAGGACGAGAGGACATTCAGTACTTC.

On this clonotype itself: Given a much more abundant clone one base away, this may be a read error. The chain uses TRBV4-3 and TRBJ2-1; D gene uncertain. The CDR3 spans 14 residues. Germline CDR1 reads LGHNA; CDR2 reads YSLEER. The chain's CDR3 is CASSQDYWSNGQFF. DNA of the CDR3: TGCGCCAGCAGCCAAGACTACTGGAGCAATGGGCAGTTCTTC.

This clonotype was seen a handful of times. The chain carries TRBV5-1 and TRBJ2-7; 14 bases are shared with TRBD2. With V trimmed by 8 bases and J by 5 bases, 6 bases remained unmatched. The length of the CDR3 is 14 residues. Germline values: CDR1 SGHRS, CDR2 YFSETQ. In DNA form, the CDR3 reads TGCGCCAGTACGACTAGCGGGGGGGTTAACGAGCAGTACTTC. It codes for CASTTSGGVNEQYF. Using reference TRBV5-1 and TRBJ2-7 for the parts outside the CDR3, the full variable domain is KAGVTQTPRYLIKTRGQQVTLSCSPISGHRSVSWYQQTPGQGLQFLFEYFSETQRNKGNFPGRFSGRQFSNSRSEMNVSTLELGDSALYLCASTTSGGVNEQYFGPGTRLTVT.

This clonotype has a count of ten or more. The chain carries TRBV15 and TRBJ2-6; perhaps TRBD2 as D (6 bases). V gave up 5 bases and J gave up 2 bases, with 10 bases separating them. The CDR3 sequence is 15 residues long. CDR1 LNHNV and CDR2 YYDKDF come from the germline V gene (reference sequence). CDR3 nucleotide sequence: TGTGCCACCAGCCCCGGAGGGGCTGGGGCCAACGTCCTGACTTTC. Protein sequence: CATSPGGAGANVLTF.

The J gene is TRBJ2-5, the V gene TRBV6-2 or TRBV6-3, with a weak D call TRBD2 (7 bases). Germline loops: CDR1 MNHEY, CDR2 SVGEGT. Trimming removed 0 bases from V and 4 bases from J, with 18 bases in between. The CDR3 covers 17 residues. DNA for the CDR3: TGTGCCAGCAGTTACTCGAGGAACGGGGGGCCGGTAGAGACCCAGTACTTC. It specifies CASSYSRNGGPVETQYF.

A note on this clonotype: At one end the junction does not follow the germline gene, possibly because of a read error. The V and J genes are TRBV20-1 and TRBJ2-1; D is perhaps TRBD1 or TRBD2 (6 bases each). This CDR3 has 14 residues. Per germline, CDR1 DFQATT and CDR2 SNEGSKA (reference sequence). Here the CDR3 DNA reads TGCAGTACTAGAGTCCCGGGGGCCGGCGCTGAGCAGTTCTTC. Protein sequence: CSTRVPGAGAEQFF.

This clonotype was observed a handful of times. A much larger clone lies one base from this, so it may be a read error. The genes are TRBV7-6 and TRBJ2-5; D may correspond to TRBD1 or TRBD2 (6 bases each). This CDR3 spans 16 amino acids. Germline values: CDR1 SGHVS, CDR2 FNYEAQ. Trimming cost V 9 bases and J 5 bases, with 25 bases left between them. The CDR3 spells CASSGRQALLTETQYF. The DNA of the CDR3 is TGTGCCAGTTCCGGGAGACAGGCTCTCCTAACGGAGACCCAGTACTTC.

This chain uses TRBV7-9 with TRBJ2-3; the D gene is possibly TRBD1 (6 bases). Germline CDR1 SEHNR, CDR2 FQNEAQ (reference sequence). The ends were cut back, 5 bases at V and 2 bases at J, with 23 bases in the middle. CDR3 length: 18 residues. Here the CDR3 DNA reads TGTGCCAGCAGCCCCTTACTTGCAGACAGGATATTCACAGATACGCAGTATTTT. It translates to CASSPLLADRIFTDTQYF.

CDR3 in DNA: TGTGCCAGCAGCTTTTCAGGGGTCTCCTACAATGAGCAGTTCTTC. This gives the protein CASSFSGVSYNEQFF. This chain joins TRBV5-6 and TRBJ2-1; perhaps TRBD1 as D (6 bases). This CDR3 comprises 15 residues. V was cut by 2 bases and J by 0 bases, with 9 bases left in between. Germline values: CDR1 SGHDT, CDR2 YYEEEE.

This clonotype has at least ten counts. The CDR3 region is CASSLAGESWGYTF. CDR3 coding DNA: TGTGCCAGCAGTTTGGCGGGGGAGTCATGGGGCTACACCTTC. The rearrangement uses TRBV12-3 or TRBV12-4 and TRBJ1-2; D may be TRBD1 (5 bases). The V end lost 3 bases, the J end lost 8 bases, and 16 bases lay between the germline ends. The CDR3 extends over 14 amino acids.

This clonotype has ten or more counts. The J gene is TRBJ2-5, the V gene TRBV12-3 or TRBV12-4; 8 nucleotides align to TRBD1. The CDR3 consists of 14 residues. The trim removed 5 bases at V and 3 bases at J, leaving 5 bases unmatched. Here the CDR3 DNA reads TGTGCCAGCAGTGATTGGACAGGGAAAGAGACCCAGTACTTC. Its protein is CASSDWTGKETQYF.

The chain links TRBV20-1 to TRBJ2-1; 7 nucleotides align to TRBD2. The CDR3 consists of 13 residues. Germline V gene data show CDR1 as DFQATT and CDR2 as SNEGSKA (reference sequence). J gave up 13 bases and V 4 bases, and 13 bases lay outside the gene matches. The CDR3, as DNA: TGCAGTGCTAAAGGAGGAGGGAGGGAGACCCAGTTCTTC. Its translation: CSAKGGGRETQFF.

This clonotype was recorded at least ten times. The chain combines TRBV20-1 with TRBJ2-3; 11 nucleotides agree with TRBD2. V was clipped by 2 bases and J by 10 bases; unmatched bases: 5. The CDR3 is 13 residues long. Germline V gives CDR1 DFQATT, CDR2 SNEGSKA (reference sequence). The CDR3 nucleotides read TGCAGTGCTAGACTAGCGGGGGGAATAGCGCAGTATTTT. Translating it yields CSARLAGGIAQYF.

This clonotype was seen at least ten times. The rearrangement links TRBV4-2 to TRBJ1-2; D possibly corresponds to TRBD1 (5 bases). With 5 bases removed from V and 6 bases from J, the gap between germline ends came to 22 bases. In germline, CDR1 is LGHNA, CDR2 YNFKEQ. This CDR3 has 16 amino acids. For the CDR3, the DNA is TGTGCCAGCAGCTCGGGGGGGTCAAGACCACCGAATGGCTACACCTTC. This encodes CASSSGGSRPPNGYTF.

This clonotype showed up just a few times. This chain uses TRBV20-1 with TRBJ2-7; D possibly corresponds to TRBD2 (6 bases). V was clipped by 5 bases and J by 4 bases, with 30 bases between them. The germline CDR1 and CDR2 sequences are DFQATT and SNEGSKA (reference sequence). The CDR3 is made up of 18 amino acids. CDR3 DNA: TGCAGTGCTGGTTCCCCCCTGTTCTCGGGCGGGGTAAGGTACGAGCAGTACTTC. Its protein product is CSAGSPLFSGGVRYEQYF.

This clonotype has a handful of counts. The chain recombines TRBV27 with TRBJ1-2, with 8 positions matching TRBD1. The J segment lost 4 bases and the V segment lost 6 bases, leaving 1 base of the junction unmatched. This CDR3 region has 12 residues. CDR1 is MNHEY and CDR2 is SMNVEV in the germline V gene (reference sequence). CDR3 nucleotide sequence: TGTGCCAGCAGGGACAGGGCCTATGGCTACACCTTC. As protein: CASRDRAYGYTF.

The table lists this clonotype with a few counts. The V and J genes are TRBV6-6 and TRBJ1-5; D might be TRBD1 (5 bases). Germline-derived CDR1 and CDR2 are MNHNY and SVGAGI (reference sequence). The CDR3 contains 14 residues. Trimming cost V 3 bases and J 6 bases, with 12 bases left between them. As DNA, the CDR3 is TGTGCCAGCAGTTATGAGGGAAGGGGTCAGCCCCAGCATTTT. Its translation is CASSYEGRGQPQHF.

Comment on this clonotype: A much larger clone lies a single base off, so this may be a read error. The chain links TRBV29-1 to TRBJ2-7; D is undetermined. The CDR3 consists of 11 residues. Looked up from germline, CDR1 is SQVTM and CDR2 is ANQGSEA. DNA of the CDR3: TGCAGATTTTCGCACTCCGGCGAGCAGTACTTC. It is translated as CRFSHSGEQYF.

The chain carries TRBV18 and TRBJ2-1, with 9 bases that match TRBD2. There are 15 residues in the CDR3. CDR1 and CDR2 (germline): KGHSH, LQKENI. The V gene end was trimmed by 1 base and the J gene end by 8 bases; junction bases not matched to a gene: 6. Here the CDR3 reads CASSPRGGASDEQFF. CDR3 in DNA: TGTGCCAGCTCACCACGCGGGGGGGCCTCCGATGAGCAGTTCTTC.

The chain joins TRBV25-1 to TRBJ2-3, with 12 bases lining up with TRBD2. Trimming at V came to 5 bases and at J to 0 bases, leaving 6 bases not matched to a gene. The CDR3 is 17 residues long. The V gene's germline CDR1 is MGHDK and CDR2 SYGVNS. The CDR3 reads CASSPRTSGDSTDTQYF. In DNA, the CDR3 is TGTGCCAGCAGTCCCCGGACTAGCGGGGACAGCACAGATACGCAGTATTTT.

The V and J genes are TRBV20-1 and TRBJ1-2; weak D call: TRBD1 (5 bases). The CDR3 sequence is 14 residues long. Germline V gene lookup returns CDR1 DFQATT and CDR2 SNEGSKA (reference sequence). Trimming removed 1 base at V and 5 bases at J, with 14 bases between. In nucleotides, the CDR3 is TGCAGTGCTAGAGTTAAAGGGACGGATTATGGCTACACCTTC. This translates into CSARVKGTDYGYTF.

V usage is TRBV6-6 and J usage is TRBJ2-1, with a tentative D call TRBD1 (5 bases). V dropped 2 bases and J dropped 13 bases, with 24 bases sitting between them. Germline-derived CDR1 and CDR2 are MNHNY and SVGAGI (reference sequence). CDR3 size: 16 residues. The CDR3 bases are TGTGCCAGCAGTTACGATCGACAGCTCCTTCAAGAGACCCAGTTCTTC. Its protein product is CASSYDRQLLQETQFF.

This clonotype turned up a few times. V is TRBV4-2 and J is TRBJ1-5; D is unresolved. Between the trimmed V and J ends, which lost 0 bases and 4 bases, there was a span of 10 bases. Germline loops: CDR1 LGHNA, CDR2 YNFKEQ. This CDR3 contains 15 residues. The CDR3 is CASSQEQLTNQPQHF. The CDR3 nucleotides read TGTGCCAGCAGCCAAGAGCAGTTAACTAATCAGCCCCAGCATTTT.